These 12 T cell receptor beta chains originate from one sample sequenced in a study of cytomegalovirus exposure and HLA in healthy donors. The study ran its PCR with 60 Vbeta and 13 Jbeta primers. Sequenced by immunoSEQ multiplex PCR; TCRdb stores in-frame clones only, minus some. The profile shows roughly 80,000 clones, around 70% of them singletons. The sample taken for sequencing was PBMCs. The receptors shown here come from a woman between 35 and 50 years old in good health and CMV-seropositive.

This sequence joins TRBV5-1 and TRBJ2-1, with a possible D match to TRBD1 (5 bases). Germline CDR1 and CDR2: SGHRS and YFSETQ. There are 13 residues in the CDR3. V lost 2 bases and J 8 bases, leaving 11 bases between the germline ends. The chain's CDR3 is CASSLGARDEQFF. The CDR3 DNA reads TGCGCCAGCAGCTTAGGGGCACGGGATGAGCAGTTCTTC.

The V gene is TRBV5-6, the J gene TRBJ1-6, with TRBD1 matching over 10 bases. Germline-derived CDR1 and CDR2 are SGHDT and YYEEEE. V lost 4 bases and J lost 10; bases outside the gene matches: 8. The CDR3 covers 15 residues. The CDR3 nucleotides are TGTGCCAGCAGCGGAACCGGGACAGGGGAATCACCCCTCCACTTT. It encodes CASSGTGTGESPLHF. Filled out from reference TRBV5-6 and TRBJ1-6, the complete variable domain reads DAGVTQSPTHLIKTRGQQVTLRCSPKSGHDTVSWYQQALGQGPQFIFQYYEEEERQRGNFPDRFSGHQFPNYSSELNVNALLLGDSALYLCASSGTGTGESPLHFGNGTRLTVT.

This CDR3 is CASSLQFQRETQYF. CDR3 DNA sequence: TGTGCCAGCAGTTTACAGTTCCAAAGAGAGACCCAGTACTTC. This chain links TRBV27 with TRBJ2-5, with D hard to call. The CDR3 is made up of 14 amino acids. The germline gives CDR1 MNHEY, CDR2 SMNVEV (reference sequence). V dropped 2 bases and J dropped 4 bases, with 11 bases sitting between them.

This clone was observed once. The chain has TRBV19 and TRBJ2-2; 9 bases map to TRBD2. This CDR3 contains 17 residues. The J segment lost 0 bases and the V segment lost 7 bases, leaving 9 bases of the junction unmatched. From germline, CDR1 is LNHDA and CDR2 SQIVND (reference sequence). The DNA of the CDR3 is TGTGCCAGTAAATGGCGGGAGGGAACTTCGAACACCGGGGAGCTGTTTTTT. Residues: CASKWREGTSNTGELFF.

This clone has a handful of counts. The J gene is TRBJ1-3, the V gene TRBV5-6; 7 nucleotides agree with TRBD1. The length of the CDR3 is 15 residues. V was pared by 3 bases and J by 3 bases, with 6 bases of the junction left unmatched. Germline loops: CDR1 SGHDT, CDR2 YYEEEE. The CDR3 nucleotides read TGTGCCAGCAGCTACAGGGGTCTCGGTGGAAACACCATATATTTT. As protein: CASSYRGLGGNTIYF.

This rearrangement joins TRBV6-4 to TRBJ1-1; D might be TRBD1 (6 bases). Germline CDR1 reads MRHNA; CDR2 reads SNTAGT. The CDR3 runs to 14 residues. With 6 bases removed from V and 1 base from J, the gap between germline ends came to 12 bases. The CDR3, as DNA: TGTGCCAGCAGAGTCCAACAGGGGAACACTGAAGCTTTCTTT. Its translation: CASRVQQGNTEAFF.

J is TRBJ1-1 and V is TRBV11-2; 7 nucleotides agree with TRBD1. The CDR3 is 13 amino acids. Germline values: CDR1 SGHAT, CDR2 FQNNGV. V lost 5 bases and J lost 4; bases outside the gene matches: 4. DNA for the CDR3: TGTGCCAGCAGCCATGCAGGGGGCACTGAAGCTTTCTTT. Translating gives CASSHAGGTEAFF.

The rearrangement joins TRBV4-1 to TRBJ2-2; weak D call: TRBD1 (5 bases). Trimming pared 4 bases from V and 0 bases from J, leaving 12 bases between. CDR1 and CDR2 (germline): MGHRA, YSYEKL. There are 16 residues in the CDR3. The DNA for the CDR3 is TGCGCCAGCAGCCTTGCCGAGACAGCGAACACCGGGGAGCTGTTTTTT. It yields the protein CASSLAETANTGELFF.

The chain carries TRBV19 and TRBJ1-2, with TRBD1 as a possible D gene (6 bases). V was pared by 3 bases and J by 8 bases, with 13 bases between. CDR1 is LNHDA and CDR2 is SQIVND in the germline V gene (reference sequence). CDR3 length equals 13 residues. The CDR3 sequence: CASSIGGSSGYTF. The CDR3, as DNA: TGTGCCAGTAGTATTGGGGGCAGTAGCGGCTACACCTTC.

The chain links TRBV5-8 to TRBJ2-7; 13 bases line up with TRBD2. Germline V gives CDR1 SGHTS, CDR2 YDEGEE. The CDR3 has 14 residues. Trimming took 5 bases from V and 4 from J; bases not matched to a gene: 3. The CDR3 reads CASRGLAGSYEQYF. In nucleotides, the CDR3 is TGTGCCAGCAGGGGACTAGCGGGATCTTACGAGCAGTACTTC.

This clone was recorded once. The chain uses TRBV7-2 and TRBJ2-7, with TRBD2 matching over 10 bases. The CDR3 covers 14 residues. CDR1 is SGHTA, CDR2 FQGNSA, per germline. After removal of 3 bases from V and 7 bases from J, the junction contained 6 bases not matched to a gene. CDR3 sequence: CASSFLAGEGEQYF. CDR3 nucleotides: TGTGCCAGCAGCTTCCTAGCGGGGGAGGGGGAGCAGTACTTC.

The chain has TRBV30 and TRBJ2-7; 7 positions agree with TRBD1. CDR1 and CDR2 from the germline V gene are GTSNPN and SVGIG (reference sequence). Trimming removed 2 bases from V and 3 bases from J; junction bases left unmatched: 19. The CDR3 sequence is 18 residues long. The CDR3 DNA reads as TGTGCCTGGAGTACGGCCGGGACAGAGGATTACCCTTTCTACGAGCAGTACTTC. Translation gives CAWSTAGTEDYPFYEQYF.